One and the same sample provided the 18 T cell receptor beta chains below, sequenced in a study of CD8+ T cells in alopecia areata. cDNA reverse transcribed from extracted RNA served as the sequencing template. TCRdb's table, derived via immunoSEQ multiplex PCR, lists solely in-frame clones and lacks some. The data contain more than 200,000 clones, around two fifths of them seen just once; the ten biggest clones take up roughly 2.6%. Noted treatment: oral pan-JAK inhibitor, 5-10 mg twice daily. The source material was CD4+ T cells sorted from blood, sampled at roughly week 36, from a patient treated with tofacitinib. The origin of the receptors is a human donor with alopecia areata.

The table lists this clone with a few counts. Distinct nucleotide sequences in the sample also encode this CDR3. V usage is TRBV5-1 and J usage is TRBJ1-5; 10 positions agree with TRBD1. Germline CDR1 and CDR2: SGHRS and YFSETQ. The CDR3 consists of 14 residues. V lost 0 bases and J lost 6; bases outside the gene matches: 0. The CDR3: CASSLGTGGQPQHF. CDR3 bases: TGCGCCAGCAGCTTGGGGACAGGGGGTCAGCCCCAGCATTTT. The variable domain in full, with the rest retrieved from reference TRBV5-1 and TRBJ1-5, is KAGVTQTPRYLIKTRGQQVTLSCSPISGHRSVSWYQQTPGQGLQFLFEYFSETQRNKGNFPGRFSGRQFSNSRSEMNVSTLELGDSALYLCASSLGTGGQPQHFGDGTRLSIL.

This clone has just a few counts. The chain has TRBV30 and TRBJ2-5, with 7 bases matching TRBD2. The V and J ends lost 3 bases and 3 bases, in that order; junction bases with no gene match: 7. CDR3 size: 14 residues. CDR1 GTSNPN and CDR2 SVGIG come from the germline V gene (reference sequence). CDR3 nucleotide sequence: TGTGCCTGGAGCCAAGGGAGGGTTGAAGAGACCCAGTACTTC. Its protein product is CAWSQGRVEETQYF.

CDR3 bases: TGTGCCACCAGCAGAGATAGGGCGATATCCGAGACCCAGTACTTC. As protein: CATSRDRAISETQYF. The chain combines TRBV15 with TRBJ2-5, with D unresolved. The germline V gene has CDR1 LNHNV and CDR2 YYDKDF (reference sequence). CDR3 length: 15 residues. Between the trimmed V and J ends, which lost 0 bases and 5 bases, there was a span of 13 bases.

This sequence joins TRBV5-1 and TRBJ2-2, with 7 bases fitting TRBD2. This CDR3 comprises 16 residues. V lost 9 bases, J lost 2 bases, and 13 bases stayed unmatched. Germline V CDR1 and CDR2: SGHRS, YFSETQ. CDR3 region: CATATSPGVNTGELFF. The CDR3 region has the DNA TGCGCCACCGCGACTAGCCCGGGGGTAAACACCGGGGAGCTGTTTTTT.

This chain links TRBV4-2 with TRBJ2-7; D possibly corresponds to TRBD2 (6 bases). The CDR3 sequence is 15 residues long. Trimming removed 5 bases from V and 2 bases from J, with 16 bases in between. CDR1 is LGHNA and CDR2 is YNFKEQ in the germline V gene. This CDR3 is CASSYSGTVAYEQYF. DNA for the CDR3: TGTGCCAGCAGCTATTCCGGGACTGTCGCCTACGAGCAGTACTTC.

J is TRBJ2-5 and V is TRBV4-1; D is uncertain. CDR1 is MGHRA, CDR2 YSYEKL, per germline. V was pared by 1 base and J by 2 bases, with 20 bases between. The length of the CDR3 is 18 residues. Here the CDR3 DNA reads TGCGCCAGCAGCCAAGGCCTTTTTGCGCGCCCCTCACAAGAGACCCAGTACTTC. Its protein product is CASSQGLFARPSQETQYF.

The chain employs TRBV29-1 and TRBJ2-7, with 8 bases aligning to TRBD1. From germline, CDR1 is SQVTM and CDR2 ANQGSEA. V shed 5 bases and J 3 bases; nucleotides not matched to a gene: 9. The CDR3 loop spans 14 amino acids. This chain's CDR3 is CSVSRGTGLYEQYF. The CDR3 DNA is TGCAGCGTTAGTCGCGGGACAGGACTCTACGAGCAGTACTTC.

This clone was seen a handful of times. The V and J genes are TRBV23-1 and TRBJ1-1; 7 positions agree with TRBD1. TRBV23-1 is filed as an ORF, its function uncertain. The CDR3 runs to 14 residues. J lost 8 bases, V lost 0 bases, and 6 bases had no gene match. The CDR3 DNA reads as TGCGCCAGCAGTCAATCACAGGGGCCAGGGGAAGCTTTCTTT. Its protein product is CASSQSQGPGEAFF.

This clone was seen more than once but under ten times. The chain employs TRBV7-2 and TRBJ2-7; D not certain. Trimming pared 8 bases from V and 8 bases from J, leaving 10 bases between. The CDR3 extends over 10 amino acids. Germline V lookup: CDR1 SGHTA, CDR2 FQGNSA. The CDR3 bases are TGTGCCAGCTCAAGGTCTCAGCAGTACTTC. It encodes CASSRSQQYF.

The chain joins TRBV10-3 to TRBJ2-3, with TRBD2 identical over 7 bases. Germline trimming cut 0 bases from V and 6 bases from J; bases unmatched to any gene: 6. The CDR3 covers 15 residues. From germline, CDR1 is ENHRY and CDR2 SYGVKD. CDR3 sequence reads: CAISESPSGTDTQYF. In DNA, the CDR3 is TGTGCCATCAGTGAGTCTCCCAGCGGGACTGATACGCAGTATTTT.

The chain joins TRBV9 to TRBJ2-2; D is possibly TRBD1 (6 bases). The ends were cut back, 3 bases at V and 4 bases at J, with 13 bases in the middle. The CDR3 is 15 amino acids. Germline CDR1 SGDLS, CDR2 YYNGEE. CDR3 loop: CASSANRASTGELFF. DNA for the CDR3: TGTGCCAGCAGCGCGAACAGGGCATCCACCGGGGAGCTGTTTTTT.

The rearrangement links TRBV29-1 to TRBJ2-1; 9 bases fit TRBD2. The CDR3 runs to 13 residues. Germline lookup yields CDR1 SQVTM and CDR2 ANQGSEA. Unmatched junction bases numbered 7, after V lost 8 bases and J lost 5 bases. The CDR3 reads CSSSGKTDNEQFF. The CDR3 DNA reads as TGCAGCTCTAGCGGGAAAACGGACAATGAGCAGTTCTTC.

This clone was detected a few times. The rearrangement links TRBV10-3 to TRBJ1-2; 7 positions agree with TRBD1. With V trimmed by 0 bases and J by 1 base, 2 bases remained unmatched. The CDR3 contains 15 residues. The germline CDR1 and CDR2 sequences are ENHRY and SYGVKD. The CDR3 sequence is CAISESTGSNYGYTF. The CDR3 DNA sequence: TGTGCCATCAGTGAGTCGACAGGGAGTAACTATGGCTACACCTTC.

In this sample, this clone turned up a few times. V is TRBV5-6 and J is TRBJ1-2, with D unclear. This CDR3 is 15 amino acids long. In germline, CDR1 is SGHDT, CDR2 YYEEEE. V was shortened by 3 bases and J by 7 bases, with 19 bases between the two germline ends. The CDR3 reads CASSYNGRSRAGYTF. DNA of the CDR3: TGTGCCAGCAGCTATAACGGTAGGAGCCGGGCTGGCTACACCTTC.

The chain uses TRBV19 and TRBJ1-5; a weak D match, TRBD1 (5 bases). Trimming left V 9 bases short and J 7 bases short, with 16 bases between. This CDR3 has 13 amino acids. Looked up from germline, CDR1 is LNHDA and CDR2 is SQIVND (reference sequence). The CDR3 region has the DNA TGTGCCAGCGCGGCGGGGGGAGGACAGCCCCAGCATTTT. It specifies CASAAGGGQPQHF.

This chain joins TRBV10-3 and TRBJ2-1; 9 bases agree with TRBD2. Germline-derived CDR1 and CDR2 are ENHRY and SYGVKD. The CDR3 is 11 amino acids. V dropped 10 bases and J dropped 13; count of bases not matched to a gene: 8. CDR3 DNA: TGTGCCACCGCCGGACTAGCGAATCAGTTCTTC. Translated: CATAGLANQFF.

This clone was picked up a small number of times. The chain uses TRBV29-1 and TRBJ2-4; D unclear. Trimming took 3 bases from V and 6 from J, leaving 6 bases between them. The CDR3 is 11 residues long. Germline V gene sequence: CDR1 SQVTM, CDR2 ANQGSEA. The CDR3: CSVDSRNIQYF. The CDR3 DNA is TGCAGCGTTGATAGCAGAAACATTCAGTACTTC.

The gene calls are TRBV13 and TRBJ2-7; 11 positions agree with TRBD2. The V gene's germline CDR1 is PRHDT and CDR2 FYEKMQ (reference sequence). The CDR3 runs to 16 residues. Losses at the gene ends were 5 bases for V and 3 bases for J; bases not matched to a gene: 9. In nucleotides, the CDR3 is TGTGCCAGCAGCCCACGCGGGACTAGCGGCTACTACGAGCAGTACTTC. The encoded protein is CASSPRGTSGYYEQYF. Full variable domain (remainder filled in from reference TRBV13 and TRBJ2-7): AAGVIQSPRHLIKEKRETATLKCYPIPRHDTVYWYQQGPGQDPQFLISFYEKMQSDKGSIPDRFSAQQFSDYHSELNMSSLELGDSALYFCASSPRGTSGYYEQYFGPGTRLTVT.